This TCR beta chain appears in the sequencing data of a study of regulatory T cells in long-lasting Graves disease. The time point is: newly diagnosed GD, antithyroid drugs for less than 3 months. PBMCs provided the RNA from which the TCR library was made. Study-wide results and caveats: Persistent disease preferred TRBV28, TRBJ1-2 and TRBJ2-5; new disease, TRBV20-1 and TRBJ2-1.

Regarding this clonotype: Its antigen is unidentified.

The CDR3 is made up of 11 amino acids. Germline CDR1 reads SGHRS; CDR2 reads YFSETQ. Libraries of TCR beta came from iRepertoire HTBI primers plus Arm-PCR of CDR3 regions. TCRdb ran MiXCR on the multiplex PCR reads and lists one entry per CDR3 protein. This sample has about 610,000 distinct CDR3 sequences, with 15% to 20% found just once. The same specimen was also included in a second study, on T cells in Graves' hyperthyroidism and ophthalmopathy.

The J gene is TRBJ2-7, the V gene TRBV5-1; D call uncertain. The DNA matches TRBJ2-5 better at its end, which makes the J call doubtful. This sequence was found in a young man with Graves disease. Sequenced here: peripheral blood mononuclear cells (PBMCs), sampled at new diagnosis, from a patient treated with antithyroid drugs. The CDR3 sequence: CASRSSETQYF. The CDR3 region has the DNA TGCGCCAGCAGGAGTTCGGAGACCCAGTACTTC.